The present T cell receptor beta chain was sequenced within a study of T cells after yellow fever vaccination. TCRdb passed the 5' RACE reads through MiXCR, listing each CDR3 protein once. The sample records some 80,000 distinct CDR3 sequences, about an eighth being singletons. This CDR3 comprises 15 residues. The ends lost 0 bases at V and 2 bases at J; junction bases unmatched: 3. CDR1 is LGHNA and CDR2 is YNFKEQ in the germline V gene. Study-wide results and caveats: Researchers cautioned that FACS-sorted repertoires could harbor abundant clonotypes contaminating from the bulk population. Some clonotypes, a small share, were shared between CD4 and CD8 compartments.

V is TRBV4-2 and J is TRBJ2-7, with 8 bases aligning to TRBD2. This receptor was obtained from a man younger than 35 who received the YFV17D yellow fever vaccine. The sample consisted of CD8+ T cells not binding an NS4B(214-222) dextramer, sorted from PBMCs, taken more than 20 days after the first yellow fever vaccination. The CDR3 is CASSQDKLAAYEQYF. DNA for the CDR3: TGTGCCAGCAGCCAAGATAAACTAGCGGCCTACGAGCAGTACTTC.